This T cell receptor beta chain comes out of a study of T cell responses to AZD1222 COVID-19 vaccine. Regarding the study as a whole: Just 5 or 6 AZD1222 recipients tested seropositive at baseline. Of spike-specific TCRs, nearly half reportedly target regions left unmutated in variants.

As regards this clone: No antigen is known for it.

Some clones are missing from TCRdb's copy, which holds only in-frame ones; the method was immunoSEQ multiplex PCR. The sample shows around 170,000 clones, 88% of them seen only once. This CDR3 region has 14 residues. CDR1 SGHRS and CDR2 YFSETQ come from the germline V gene. V lost 2 bases, J lost 6 bases, and 6 bases stayed unmatched. The chain employs TRBV5-1 and TRBJ2-7; TRBD1 matches 9 bases. The origin of this receptor is an adult who received the AZD1222 COVID-19 vaccine. Sequencing used peripheral blood, obtained 28 days after the second AZD1222 dose. The CDR3 is CASSFRDRAVEQYF. The CDR3, as DNA: TGCGCCAGCAGCTTCCGGGACAGGGCGGTCGAGCAGTACTTC. Drawing the rest from reference TRBV5-1 and TRBJ2-7, the complete variable domain is KAGVTQTPRYLIKTRGQQVTLSCSPISGHRSVSWYQQTPGQGLQFLFEYFSETQRNKGNFPGRFSGRQFSNSRSEMNVSTLELGDSALYLCASSFRDRAVEQYFGPGTRLTVT.